The sequence of this T cell receptor beta chain was determined in a study of blood T cells in healthy people across ages. Study-level information: About one barcoded TCR beta cDNA was captured per two T cells.

Using a J-beta primer mix together with a sample-barcoded 5' primer, a second PCR was run for roughly 6 to 12 cycles. TCRdb reanalysed the 5' RACE reads using MiXCR and keeps one entry per CDR3 protein. The sample shows just under 900,000 distinct CDR3 sequences, 29% of them seen only once. Ten or more counts support this clonotype. Sequencing used blood. This clonotype was sampled from a woman aged 80 or older in good health.

The CDR3 is CASSYGIAKNIQYF. The DNA of the CDR3 is TGTGCCAGCAGTTACGGGATAGCCAAAAACATTCAGTACTTC. V is TRBV6-5 and J is TRBJ2-4, with no clear D. Trimming cost V 2 bases and J 0 bases, with 5 bases left between them. CDR1 is MNHEY and CDR2 is SVGAGI in the germline V gene. This CDR3 is 14 amino acids long.